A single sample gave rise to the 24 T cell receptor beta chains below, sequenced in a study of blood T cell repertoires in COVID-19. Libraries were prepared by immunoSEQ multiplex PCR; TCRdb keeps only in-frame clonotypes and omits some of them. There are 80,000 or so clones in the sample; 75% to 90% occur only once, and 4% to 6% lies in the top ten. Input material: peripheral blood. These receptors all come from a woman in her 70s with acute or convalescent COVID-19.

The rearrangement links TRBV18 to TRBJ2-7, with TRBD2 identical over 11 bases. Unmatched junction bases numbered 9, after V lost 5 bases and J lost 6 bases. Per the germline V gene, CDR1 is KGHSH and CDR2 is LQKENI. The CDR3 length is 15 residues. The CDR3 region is CASSSYSGGVGEQYF. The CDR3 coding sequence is TGTGCCAGCTCATCCTATAGCGGGGGGGTAGGCGAGCAGTACTTC.

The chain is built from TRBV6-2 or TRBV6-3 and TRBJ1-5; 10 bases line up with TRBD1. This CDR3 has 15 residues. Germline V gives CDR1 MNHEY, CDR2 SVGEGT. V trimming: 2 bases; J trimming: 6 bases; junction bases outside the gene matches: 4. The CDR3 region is CASSYGGQGTQPQHF. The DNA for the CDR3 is TGTGCCAGCAGTTACGGGGGACAGGGGACTCAGCCCCAGCATTTT.

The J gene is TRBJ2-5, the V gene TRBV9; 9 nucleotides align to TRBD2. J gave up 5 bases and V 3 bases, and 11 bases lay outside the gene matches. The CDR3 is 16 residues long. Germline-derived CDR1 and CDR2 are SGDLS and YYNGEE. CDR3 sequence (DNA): TGTGCCAGCAGCGCCGTTAGCGGGGGTGGTAGGGAGACCCAGTACTTC. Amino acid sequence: CASSAVSGGGRETQYF.

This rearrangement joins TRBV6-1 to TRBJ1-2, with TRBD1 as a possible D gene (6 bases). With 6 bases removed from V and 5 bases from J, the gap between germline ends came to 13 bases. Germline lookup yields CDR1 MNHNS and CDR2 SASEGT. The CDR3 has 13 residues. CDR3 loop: CASSPGTRYGYTF. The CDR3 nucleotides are TGTGCCAGCAGCCCCGGGACAAGATATGGCTACACCTTC.

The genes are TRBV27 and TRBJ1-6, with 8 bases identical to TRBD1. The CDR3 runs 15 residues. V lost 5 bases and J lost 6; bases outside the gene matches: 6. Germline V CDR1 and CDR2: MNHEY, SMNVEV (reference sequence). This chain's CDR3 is CASSKGTGVNSPLHF. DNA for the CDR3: TGTGCCAGCAGTAAGGGGACAGGAGTTAATTCACCCCTCCACTTT.

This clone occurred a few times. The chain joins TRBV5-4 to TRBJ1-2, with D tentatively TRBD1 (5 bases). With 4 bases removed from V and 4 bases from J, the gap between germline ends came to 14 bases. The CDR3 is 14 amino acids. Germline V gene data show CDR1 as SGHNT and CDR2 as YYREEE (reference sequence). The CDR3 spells CASSPSGSPYGYTF. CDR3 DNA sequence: TGTGCCAGCAGCCCATCAGGGTCGCCCTATGGCTACACCTTC.

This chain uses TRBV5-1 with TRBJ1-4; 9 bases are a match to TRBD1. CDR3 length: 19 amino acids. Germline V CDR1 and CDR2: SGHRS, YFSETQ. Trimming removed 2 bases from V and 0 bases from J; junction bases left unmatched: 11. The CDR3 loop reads CASSFYPGTGTPTNEKLFF. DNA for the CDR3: TGCGCCAGCAGCTTCTATCCCGGGACAGGGACCCCAACTAATGAAAAACTGTTTTTT.

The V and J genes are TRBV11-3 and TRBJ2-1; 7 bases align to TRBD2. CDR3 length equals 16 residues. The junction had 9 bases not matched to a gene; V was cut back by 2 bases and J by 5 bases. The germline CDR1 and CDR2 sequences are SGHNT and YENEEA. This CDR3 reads CASSLSPGTIDNEQFF. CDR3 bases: TGTGCCAGCAGCTTATCCCCCGGGACTATTGACAATGAGCAGTTCTTC.

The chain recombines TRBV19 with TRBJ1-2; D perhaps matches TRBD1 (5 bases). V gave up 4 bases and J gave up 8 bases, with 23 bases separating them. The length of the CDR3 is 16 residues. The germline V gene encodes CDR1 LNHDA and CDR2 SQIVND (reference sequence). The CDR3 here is CASSKSGLPLLGGYTF. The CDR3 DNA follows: TGTGCCAGTAGTAAATCGGGACTTCCGCTCTTAGGAGGCTACACCTTC. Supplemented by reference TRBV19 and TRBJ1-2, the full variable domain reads DGGITQSPKYLFRKEGQNVTLSCEQNLNHDAMYWYRQDPGQGLRLIYYSQIVNDFQKGDIAEGYSVSREKKESFPLTVTSAQKNPTAFYLCASSKSGLPLLGGYTFGSGTRLTVV.

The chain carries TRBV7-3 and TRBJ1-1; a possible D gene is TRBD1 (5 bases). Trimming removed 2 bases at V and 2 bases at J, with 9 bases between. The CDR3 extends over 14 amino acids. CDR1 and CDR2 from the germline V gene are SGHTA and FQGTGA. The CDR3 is CASSLGAGNTEAFF. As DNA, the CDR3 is TGTGCCAGCAGCTTAGGGGCCGGAAACACTGAAGCTTTCTTT.

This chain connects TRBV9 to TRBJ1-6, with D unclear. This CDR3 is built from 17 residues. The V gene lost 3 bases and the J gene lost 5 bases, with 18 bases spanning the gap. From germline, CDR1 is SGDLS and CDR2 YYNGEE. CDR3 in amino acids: CASSGKLGSADNSPLHF. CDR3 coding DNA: TGTGCCAGCAGCGGGAAGCTAGGATCCGCTGATAATTCACCCCTCCACTTT.

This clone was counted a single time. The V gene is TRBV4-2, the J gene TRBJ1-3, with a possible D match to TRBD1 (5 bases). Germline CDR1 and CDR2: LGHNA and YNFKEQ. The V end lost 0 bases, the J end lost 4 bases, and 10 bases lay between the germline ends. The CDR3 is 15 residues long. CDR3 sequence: CASSQEGGVGNTIYF. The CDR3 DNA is TGTGCCAGCAGCCAAGAGGGGGGGGTAGGAAACACCATATATTTT.

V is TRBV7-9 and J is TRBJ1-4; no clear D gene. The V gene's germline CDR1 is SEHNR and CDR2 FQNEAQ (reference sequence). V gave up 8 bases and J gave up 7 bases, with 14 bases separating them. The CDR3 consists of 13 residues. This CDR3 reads CASVRGEGEKLFF. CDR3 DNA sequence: TGTGCCAGCGTACGGGGTGAGGGTGAAAAACTGTTTTTT.

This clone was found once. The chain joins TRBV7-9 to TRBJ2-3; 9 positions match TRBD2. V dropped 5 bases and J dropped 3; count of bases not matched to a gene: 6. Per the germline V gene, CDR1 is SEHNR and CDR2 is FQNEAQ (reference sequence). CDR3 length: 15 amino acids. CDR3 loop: CASSTRLAETDTQYF. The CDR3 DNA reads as TGTGCCAGCAGCACCCGACTAGCGGAGACAGATACGCAGTATTTT.

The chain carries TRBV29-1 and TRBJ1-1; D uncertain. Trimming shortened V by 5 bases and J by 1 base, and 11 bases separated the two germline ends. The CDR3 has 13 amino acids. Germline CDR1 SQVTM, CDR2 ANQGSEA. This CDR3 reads CSVRDISNTEAFF. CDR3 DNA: TGCAGCGTTCGTGACATATCGAACACTGAAGCTTTCTTT.

CDR3 DNA: TGTGCCAGCAGTTTCCTAGGAGTCTCTGGAAACACCATATATTTT. It yields the protein CASSFLGVSGNTIYF. The rearrangement joins TRBV28 to TRBJ1-3; D uncertain. The CDR3 has 15 residues. The germline V and J ends were trimmed by 3 bases and 0 bases, with 9 bases remaining between them. Germline V gene data show CDR1 as MDHEN and CDR2 as SYDVKM.

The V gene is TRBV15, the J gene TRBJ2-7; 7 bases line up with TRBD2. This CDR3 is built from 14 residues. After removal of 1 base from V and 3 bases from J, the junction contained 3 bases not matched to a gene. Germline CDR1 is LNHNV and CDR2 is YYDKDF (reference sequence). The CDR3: CATSRGGGSYEQYF. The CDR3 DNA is TGTGCCACCAGCAGAGGCGGGGGAAGCTACGAGCAGTACTTC.

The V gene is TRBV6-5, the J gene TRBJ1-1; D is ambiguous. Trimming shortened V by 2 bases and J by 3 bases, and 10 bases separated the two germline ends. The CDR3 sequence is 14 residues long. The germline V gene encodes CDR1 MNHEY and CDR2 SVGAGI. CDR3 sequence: CASSYSWGDTEAFF. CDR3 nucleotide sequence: TGTGCCAGCAGTTACAGTTGGGGAGACACTGAAGCTTTCTTT.

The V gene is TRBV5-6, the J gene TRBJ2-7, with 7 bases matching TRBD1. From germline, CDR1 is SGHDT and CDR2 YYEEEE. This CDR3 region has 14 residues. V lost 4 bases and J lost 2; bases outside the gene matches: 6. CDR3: CASSRTGQAYEQYF. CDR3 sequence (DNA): TGTGCCAGCAGCCGGACTGGACAGGCCTACGAGCAGTACTTC. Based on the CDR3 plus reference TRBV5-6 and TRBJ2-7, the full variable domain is DAGVTQSPTHLIKTRGQQVTLRCSPKSGHDTVSWYQQALGQGPQFIFQYYEEEERQRGNFPDRFSGHQFPNYSSELNVNALLLGDSALYLCASSRTGQAYEQYFGPGTRLTVT.

The CDR3 sequence: CASSFRGSETEAFF. In DNA form, the CDR3 reads TGCGCCAGCAGCTTCAGGGGGAGTGAGACTGAAGCTTTCTTT. J is TRBJ1-1 and V is TRBV5-1; 7 nucleotides match TRBD1. CDR1 and CDR2 from the germline V gene are SGHRS and YFSETQ. V trimming: 2 bases; J trimming: 5 bases; junction bases outside the gene matches: 6. The CDR3 extends over 14 amino acids.

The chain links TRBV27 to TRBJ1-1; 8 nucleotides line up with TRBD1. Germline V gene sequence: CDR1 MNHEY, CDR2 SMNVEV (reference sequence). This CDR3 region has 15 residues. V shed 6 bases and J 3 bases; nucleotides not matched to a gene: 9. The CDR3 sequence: CASRFNRQGYTEAFF. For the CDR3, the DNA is TGTGCCAGCAGATTTAATCGACAGGGGTACACTGAAGCTTTCTTT.

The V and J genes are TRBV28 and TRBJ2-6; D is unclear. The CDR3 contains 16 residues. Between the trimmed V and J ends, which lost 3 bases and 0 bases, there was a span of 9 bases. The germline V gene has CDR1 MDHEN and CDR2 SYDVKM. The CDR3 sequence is CASSLIASSGANVLTF. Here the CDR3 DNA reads TGTGCCAGCAGTTTGATAGCCTCCTCTGGGGCCAACGTCCTGACTTTC.

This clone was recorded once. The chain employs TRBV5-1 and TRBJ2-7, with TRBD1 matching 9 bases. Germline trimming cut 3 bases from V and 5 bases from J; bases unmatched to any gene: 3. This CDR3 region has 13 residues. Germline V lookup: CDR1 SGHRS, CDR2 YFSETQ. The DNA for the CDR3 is TGCGCCAGCAGCTGGACAGGGGCCGACGAGCAGTACTTC. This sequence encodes CASSWTGADEQYF. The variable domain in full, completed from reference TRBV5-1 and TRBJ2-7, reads KAGVTQTPRYLIKTRGQQVTLSCSPISGHRSVSWYQQTPGQGLQFLFEYFSETQRNKGNFPGRFSGRQFSNSRSEMNVSTLELGDSALYLCASSWTGADEQYFGPGTRLTVT.

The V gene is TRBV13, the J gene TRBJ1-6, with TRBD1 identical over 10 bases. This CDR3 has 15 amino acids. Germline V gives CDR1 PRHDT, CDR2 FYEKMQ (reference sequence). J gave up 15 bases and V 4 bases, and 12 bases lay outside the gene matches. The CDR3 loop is CASSSRTGGVLVLHF. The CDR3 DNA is TGTGCCAGCAGCTCCAGGACAGGGGGGGTTTTGGTCCTCCACTTT. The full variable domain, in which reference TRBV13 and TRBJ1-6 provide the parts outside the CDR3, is AAGVIQSPRHLIKEKRETATLKCYPIPRHDTVYWYQQGPGQDPQFLISFYEKMQSDKGSIPDRFSAQQFSDYHSELNMSSLELGDSALYFCASSSRTGGVLVLHFGNGTRLTVT.